The 32 T cell receptor beta chains given below trace back to one sample, sequenced in a study of identifying expanded T cells in peripheral blood. Sequencing used immunoSEQ multiplex PCR; TCRdb keeps in-frame clones, though not all of them. The sample has some 75,000 clones, approximately 87% seen once. Sequenced material: blood. These receptors all come from a person between 18 and 75 years old in good health.

J is TRBJ1-1 and V is TRBV19; TRBD1 is a possible D gene (5 bases). The CDR3 runs 11 residues. CDR1 and CDR2 (germline): LNHDA, SQIVND (reference sequence). V lost 7 bases and J lost 11, with 14 bases in between. CDR3 nucleotide sequence: TGTGCCAGTACCTTGGGGGGGTCCGCTTTCTTT. Translating it yields CASTLGGSAFF.

The rearrangement links TRBV11-2 to TRBJ2-2; tentative D call: TRBD1 (6 bases). This CDR3 spans 13 amino acids. Germline CDR1 reads SGHAT; CDR2 reads FQNNGV. V was pared by 5 bases and J by 10 bases, with 14 bases between. The CDR3 bases are TGTGCCAGCAGCCTACAACCGGGACAGGAGCTGTTTTTT. Amino acid sequence: CASSLQPGQELFF.

V is TRBV5-4 and J is TRBJ2-7; 9 bases agree with TRBD1. With 4 bases clipped from V and 2 bases from J, the junction kept 7 bases outside the gene matches. This CDR3 contains 15 residues. Germline V gives CDR1 SGHNT, CDR2 YYREEE (reference sequence). Here the CDR3 reads CASSGGGQGTYEQYF. The CDR3 DNA reads as TGTGCCAGCAGCGGGGGGGGACAGGGAACCTACGAGCAGTACTTC.

This clone showed up just once. This chain joins TRBV2 and TRBJ1-2; maybe TRBD1 (6 bases). Between the trimmed V and J ends, which lost 6 bases and 7 bases, there was a span of 21 bases. In germline, CDR1 is SNHLY, CDR2 FYNNEI. The CDR3 loop spans 15 amino acids. CDR3 sequence: CASRGLKGEGGGYTF. The CDR3 nucleotides are TGTGCCAGCAGGGGGCTGAAGGGAGAAGGGGGTGGCTACACCTTC.

The chain recombines TRBV30 with TRBJ2-7, with 8 bases identical to TRBD2. The trim removed 3 bases at V and 0 bases at J, leaving 4 bases unmatched. The CDR3 totals 14 residues. The germline V gene encodes CDR1 GTSNPN and CDR2 SVGIG (reference sequence). CDR3 amino acids: CAWRGGTSSYEQYF. The CDR3 DNA is TGTGCCTGGAGAGGGGGGACTAGCTCCTACGAGCAGTACTTC.

J is TRBJ1-2 and V is TRBV6-5; tentatively, D is TRBD1 (6 bases). The germline gives CDR1 MNHEY, CDR2 SVGAGI. CDR3 size: 13 residues. Between the trimmed V and J ends, which lost 6 bases and 3 bases, there was a span of 11 bases. For the CDR3, the DNA is TGTGCCAGCAGGGCTACAGGGCACTATGGCTACACCTTC. This encodes CASRATGHYGYTF.

The chain carries TRBV5-6 and TRBJ1-2; D ambiguous. This CDR3 contains 13 residues. The germline CDR1 and CDR2 sequences are SGHDT and YYEEEE. Deletions cut 2 bases from V and 8 bases from J, with 13 bases between. Here the CDR3 DNA reads TGTGCCAGCAGCTTCCCAGTTATTGGGGGCTACACCTTC. This translates into CASSFPVIGGYTF. The full variable domain, with the rest looked up from reference TRBV5-6 and TRBJ1-2, is DAGVTQSPTHLIKTRGQQVTLRCSPKSGHDTVSWYQQALGQGPQFIFQYYEEEERQRGNFPDRFSGHQFPNYSSELNVNALLLGDSALYLCASSFPVIGGYTFGSGTRLTVV.

V and J are TRBV5-1 and TRBJ2-1, with D uncertain. The CDR3 is made up of 11 amino acids. Germline values: CDR1 SGHRS, CDR2 YFSETQ. Trimming pared 5 bases from V and 6 bases from J, leaving 6 bases between. CDR3: CASSEFNEQFF. The CDR3 coding sequence is TGCGCCAGCAGTGAGTTCAATGAGCAGTTCTTC.

J is TRBJ2-5 and V is TRBV4-2; 11 nucleotides agree with TRBD1. This CDR3 comprises 17 residues. From germline, CDR1 is LGHNA and CDR2 YNFKEQ. Germline trimming cut 1 base from V and 2 bases from J; bases unmatched to any gene: 6. The CDR3: CASSQVKGTGGQETQYF. The DNA for the CDR3 is TGTGCCAGCAGCCAAGTAAAGGGGACAGGGGGTCAAGAGACCCAGTACTTC.

The sample holds one count of this clone. V gene TRBV28 combines with J gene TRBJ2-7; tentatively, D is TRBD2 (6 bases). Trimming removed 6 bases from V and 2 bases from J, with 17 bases in between. This CDR3 is built from 15 residues. CDR1 is MDHEN and CDR2 is SYDVKM in the germline V gene. The CDR3 DNA reads as TGTGCCAGCAGGGGAGGCATGGAACAACCCTACGAGCAGTACTTC. Its protein product is CASRGGMEQPYEQYF.

This chain uses TRBV10-1 with TRBJ1-1, with D uncertain. The ends were cut back, 0 bases at V and 8 bases at J, with 10 bases in the middle. Germline V gene lookup returns CDR1 WNHNN and CDR2 SYGVQD (reference sequence). There are 13 residues in the CDR3. CDR3 protein: CASSESEGREAFF. The CDR3 DNA reads TGCGCCAGCAGTGAGTCGGAGGGCAGGGAAGCTTTCTTT.

This chain connects TRBV7-3 to TRBJ2-1; 9 bases line up with TRBD1. V shed 3 bases and J 6 bases; nucleotides not matched to a gene: 9. Germline lookup yields CDR1 SGHTA and CDR2 FQGTGA. The CDR3 totals 16 residues. CDR3 region: CASSFQGGQGLNEQFF. Written as DNA, the CDR3 is TGTGCCAGCAGCTTTCAGGGGGGACAGGGTCTCAATGAGCAGTTCTTC. Full variable domain (outside the CDR3, taken from reference TRBV7-3 and TRBJ2-1): GAGVSQTPSNKVTEKGKYVELRCDPISGHTALYWYRQSLGQGPEFLIYFQGTGAADDSGLPNDRFFAVRPEGSVSTLKIQRTERGDSAVYLCASSFQGGQGLNEQFFGPGTRLTVL.

This clone was observed once. J is TRBJ1-4 and V is TRBV6-1; D gene uncertain. Germline V lookup: CDR1 MNHNS, CDR2 SASEGT. The CDR3 extends over 12 amino acids. V lost 2 bases to trimming and J lost 8 bases, with 6 bases between them. CDR3 residues: CASSERGEKLFF. The CDR3 DNA reads as TGTGCCAGCAGTGAAAGAGGGGAAAAACTGTTTTTT.

The chain employs TRBV9 and TRBJ2-7; D unclear. Trimming left V 0 bases short and J 6 bases short, with 16 bases between. Germline CDR1 reads SGDLS; CDR2 reads YYNGEE. The CDR3 is 15 amino acids. The CDR3 DNA follows: TGTGCCAGCAGCGTAGGGACGGGCATATCGGGCGAGCAGTACTTC. Protein: CASSVGTGISGEQYF.

V and J are TRBV29-1 and TRBJ1-1; tentative D call: TRBD1 (5 bases). The CDR3 totals 11 residues. Germline V gene sequence: CDR1 SQVTM, CDR2 ANQGSEA. The germline V and J ends were trimmed by 3 bases and 6 bases, with 8 bases remaining between them. This CDR3 is CSVDRDSEAFF. CDR3 bases: TGCAGCGTTGACAGGGACTCTGAAGCTTTCTTT.

This rearrangement joins TRBV9 to TRBJ1-1; TRBD1 agrees at 7 bases. Germline V gene data show CDR1 as SGDLS and CDR2 as YYNGEE. J was trimmed by 5 bases and V by 3 bases; bases with no gene match: 16. This CDR3 spans 17 amino acids. Here the CDR3 reads CASSGAGGVDTRTEAFF. The CDR3 coding sequence is TGTGCCAGCAGCGGGGCAGGGGGGGTTGACACCCGAACTGAAGCTTTCTTT.

The chain carries TRBV11-2 and TRBJ2-7; D could derive from TRBD1 or TRBD2 (5 bases each). This CDR3 contains 15 residues. Trimming removed 3 bases from V and 2 bases from J, with 14 bases in between. CDR1 and CDR2 (germline): SGHAT, FQNNGV. CDR3 residues: CASSFMGDLTYEQYF. The CDR3 DNA reads as TGTGCCAGCAGCTTCATGGGGGACCTTACCTACGAGCAGTACTTC.

The chain joins TRBV5-6 to TRBJ1-2, with no clear D. With 3 bases removed from V and 2 bases from J, the gap between germline ends came to 11 bases. The germline CDR1 and CDR2 sequences are SGHDT and YYEEEE. This CDR3 has 14 residues. CDR3 nucleotide sequence: TGTGCCAGCAGCTCGGTGGCAGGCAACTATGGCTACACCTTC. Translated: CASSSVAGNYGYTF. The whole variable domain, remainder taken from reference TRBV5-6 and TRBJ1-2, is DAGVTQSPTHLIKTRGQQVTLRCSPKSGHDTVSWYQQALGQGPQFIFQYYEEEERQRGNFPDRFSGHQFPNYSSELNVNALLLGDSALYLCASSSVAGNYGYTFGSGTRLTVV.

V usage is TRBV25-1 and J usage is TRBJ2-5, with 11 bases fitting TRBD1. This CDR3 has 16 amino acids. V was clipped by 3 bases and J by 5 bases; unmatched bases: 8. Germline lookup yields CDR1 MGHDK and CDR2 SYGVNS. DNA for the CDR3: TGTGCCAGCAGTGACTCTGGACAGGGGGCAGCGGAGACCCAGTACTTC. Translated, it gives CASSDSGQGAAETQYF.

There are a few counts of this clone. In nucleotides, the CDR3 is TGTGCCAGCAGTGCTTCAGGGGGAAACTATGGCTACACCTTC. Its protein is CASSASGGNYGYTF. This chain joins TRBV2 and TRBJ1-2, with 7 nucleotides matching TRBD1. Trimming at V came to 4 bases and at J to 2 bases, leaving 4 bases not matched to a gene. CDR3 length equals 14 residues. The germline V gene encodes CDR1 SNHLY and CDR2 FYNNEI.

This clone came up once. This chain joins TRBV6-5 and TRBJ2-7; 7 positions match TRBD1. The V and J ends lost 6 bases and 5 bases, in that order; junction bases with no gene match: 10. CDR1 MNHEY and CDR2 SVGAGI come from the germline V gene. This CDR3 is built from 14 residues. The CDR3 protein is CASRRDRVVHEQYF. In DNA form, the CDR3 reads TGTGCCAGCAGGCGCGACAGGGTTGTGCACGAGCAGTACTTC.

The chain joins TRBV5-1 to TRBJ1-6; 9 bases match TRBD1. V dropped 0 bases and J dropped 6; count of bases not matched to a gene: 4. The CDR3 extends over 16 amino acids. Germline V lookup: CDR1 SGHRS, CDR2 YFSETQ. DNA of the CDR3: TGCGCCAGCAGCTTGGGGACAGGGGAGGGTAATTCACCCCTCCACTTT. It encodes CASSLGTGEGNSPLHF.

The chain combines TRBV5-1 with TRBJ2-5; 9 bases map to TRBD1. The J segment lost 2 bases and the V segment lost 0 bases, leaving 2 bases of the junction unmatched. This CDR3 is 15 amino acids long. Germline values: CDR1 SGHRS, CDR2 YFSETQ. CDR3 nucleotides: TGCGCCAGCAGCTTGGGAGACAGGGGGCAAGAGACCCAGTACTTC. Protein sequence: CASSLGDRGQETQYF.

The rearrangement uses TRBV20-1 and TRBJ1-2; D not resolved. This CDR3 spans 11 amino acids. CDR1 and CDR2 from the germline V gene are DFQATT and SNEGSKA (reference sequence). V was shortened by 3 bases and J by 7 bases, with 9 bases between the two germline ends. CDR3 protein: CSASSWSGYTF. The CDR3 bases are TGCAGTGCTAGTTCCTGGTCTGGCTACACCTTC.

The V call is TRBV5-3, the J call TRBJ2-1; D is unclear. TRBV5-3 qualifies as an ORF whose function is uncertain. V was shortened by 2 bases and J by 0 bases, with 9 bases between the two germline ends. This CDR3 contains 15 residues. CDR3 nucleotide sequence: TGTGCCAGAAGCTTAGGGTCAAGCTCCTACAATGAGCAGTTCTTC. Translating it yields CARSLGSSSYNEQFF.

The CDR3 sequence: CSVRTDSSYNEQFF. The CDR3 nucleotides are TGCAGCGTCCGGACGGACAGCTCCTACAATGAGCAGTTCTTC. V usage is TRBV29-1 and J usage is TRBJ2-1, with TRBD1 as a possible D gene (6 bases). The CDR3 has 14 residues. V dropped 6 bases and J dropped 0 bases, with 12 bases sitting between them. From germline, CDR1 is SQVTM and CDR2 ANQGSEA.

The chain uses TRBV6-6 and TRBJ2-7, with D possibly TRBD2 on 6 matching bases. The ends were cut back, 6 bases at V and 2 bases at J, with 11 bases in the middle. Germline loops: CDR1 MNHNY, CDR2 SVGAGI (reference sequence). CDR3 size: 13 residues. The CDR3 here is CASRSWEAYEQYF. In nucleotides, the CDR3 is TGTGCCAGCAGATCCTGGGAGGCCTACGAGCAGTACTTC.

This sequence joins TRBV12-5 and TRBJ1-6; D gene unclear. The germline V gene encodes CDR1 LGHNT and CDR2 FRNRAP. The CDR3 extends over 13 amino acids. V was clipped by 0 bases and J by 7 bases, with 4 bases between them. The CDR3 region is CASGLVLNSPLHF. The CDR3 DNA follows: TGTGCTAGTGGTTTGGTGCTAAATTCACCCCTCCACTTT.

The V and J genes are TRBV7-2 and TRBJ1-1; 9 bases align to TRBD1. With V trimmed by 4 bases and J by 3 bases, 3 bases remained unmatched. Germline V CDR1 and CDR2: SGHTA, FQGNSA. The length of the CDR3 is 14 residues. The chain's CDR3 is CASSSGQGHTEAFF. DNA of the CDR3: TGTGCCAGCAGCTCCGGACAGGGGCACACTGAAGCTTTCTTT.

The chain carries TRBV13 and TRBJ1-2, with TRBD1 matching 7 bases. The CDR3 totals 17 residues. Germline values: CDR1 PRHDT, CDR2 FYEKMQ (reference sequence). With V trimmed by 5 bases and J by 1 base, 13 bases remained unmatched. Here the CDR3 DNA reads TGTGCCAGCAGCACCAGGGGGGGCCGCATCTTTAACTATGGCTACACCTTC. Protein: CASSTRGGRIFNYGYTF. The whole variable domain, remainder taken from reference TRBV13 and TRBJ1-2, is AAGVIQSPRHLIKEKRETATLKCYPIPRHDTVYWYQQGPGQDPQFLISFYEKMQSDKGSIPDRFSAQQFSDYHSELNMSSLELGDSALYFCASSTRGGRIFNYGYTFGSGTRLTVV.

The J gene is TRBJ2-2, the V gene TRBV5-8; D is possibly TRBD2 (5 bases). Between the trimmed V and J ends, which lost 5 bases and 6 bases, there was a span of 8 bases. This CDR3 is built from 12 residues. CDR1 SGHTS and CDR2 YDEGEE come from the germline V gene. CDR3 coding DNA: TGTGCCAGCAGGAGGGCTTCCGGGGAGCTGTTTTTT. Translating it yields CASRRASGELFF.

This clone was recorded once. The V call is TRBV9, the J call TRBJ2-7; 11 nucleotides line up with TRBD1. The germline CDR1 and CDR2 sequences are SGDLS and YYNGEE. The CDR3 has 15 residues. The junction had 6 bases not matched to a gene; V was cut back by 3 bases and J by 4 bases. This CDR3 reads CASSAGTGGLYEQYF. CDR3 DNA: TGTGCCAGCAGCGCCGGGACAGGGGGGCTTTACGAGCAGTACTTC.